This passage covers 9 T cell receptor beta chains from one sample sequenced in a study of T cell responses to AZD1222 COVID-19 vaccine. The method was immunoSEQ multiplex PCR; TCRdb's version includes in-frame clones alone and lacks a portion of them. The data contain roughly 100,000 clones, about nine tenths of them singletons. Material: peripheral blood, obtained 28 days after the second AZD1222 dose. Receptors were obtained from an adult who received the AZD1222 COVID-19 vaccine.

This clone was counted at least ten times. The gene calls are TRBV11-2 and TRBJ1-6, with TRBD1 as a possible D gene (6 bases). Trimming pared 4 bases from V and 3 bases from J, leaving 10 bases between. The CDR3 totals 15 residues. The germline gives CDR1 SGHAT, CDR2 FQNNGV. The CDR3 nucleotides read TGTGCCAGCAGCTGGGGGCAGGGCTATAATTCACCCCTCCACTTT. As protein: CASSWGQGYNSPLHF.

V and J are TRBV28 and TRBJ1-1; 10 nucleotides line up with TRBD1. The V gene's germline CDR1 is MDHEN and CDR2 SYDVKM. The trim removed 5 bases at V and 1 base at J, leaving 10 bases unmatched. CDR3 size: 17 residues. The CDR3 protein is CASSKDRGNLGNTEAFF. The CDR3 coding sequence is TGTGCCAGCAGTAAGGACAGGGGGAATTTGGGGAACACTGAAGCTTTCTTT.

The chain has TRBV2 and TRBJ1-3, with D maybe TRBD1 (5 bases). Germline V lookup: CDR1 SNHLY, CDR2 FYNNEI. CDR3 length: 17 amino acids. Trimming left V 7 bases short and J 5 bases short, with 24 bases between. The CDR3, as DNA: TGTGCCAGCAATAAACCTGCGTTAGAGGGGAAGAGAAACACCATATATTTT. It yields the protein CASNKPALEGKRNTIYF.

This sequence joins TRBV9 and TRBJ1-5; 9 nucleotides line up with TRBD1. This CDR3 comprises 17 residues. V trimming: 3 bases; J trimming: 11 bases; junction bases outside the gene matches: 18. Looked up from germline, CDR1 is SGDLS and CDR2 is YYNGEE. CDR3 DNA sequence: TGTGCCAGCAGCGCCGGGACAGGGCTCGGGACGGGGATCGCCCAGCATTTT. It encodes CASSAGTGLGTGIAQHF.

This chain links TRBV7-3 with TRBJ2-1; 14 positions agree with TRBD2. The CDR3 runs to 17 residues. Germline V lookup: CDR1 SGHTA, CDR2 FQGTGA. With 5 bases clipped from V and 7 bases from J, the junction kept 10 bases outside the gene matches. DNA of the CDR3: TGTGCCAGCAGCCCAATGGGACTAGCGGGAGTGGGAAATGAGCAGTTCTTC. This codes for CASSPMGLAGVGNEQFF. The whole variable domain, remainder taken from reference TRBV7-3 and TRBJ2-1, is GAGVSQTPSNKVTEKGKYVELRCDPISGHTALYWYRQSLGQGPEFLIYFQGTGAADDSGLPNDRFFAVRPEGSVSTLKIQRTERGDSAVYLCASSPMGLAGVGNEQFFGPGTRLTVL.

The chain joins TRBV5-1 to TRBJ1-2; 8 bases align to TRBD1. Germline trimming cut 3 bases from V and 8 bases from J; bases unmatched to any gene: 6. Germline CDR1 reads SGHRS; CDR2 reads YFSETQ. The CDR3 spans 13 residues. The CDR3 reads CASSSQGARGYTF. The CDR3 DNA sequence: TGCGCCAGCAGCTCGCAGGGGGCGCGGGGCTACACCTTC.

The chain carries TRBV2 and TRBJ2-5; weak D call: TRBD2 (6 bases). Germline-derived CDR1 and CDR2 are SNHLY and FYNNEI. V was pared by 8 bases and J by 0 bases, with 13 bases between. This CDR3 spans 14 amino acids. CDR3 bases: TGTGCCAGCCTGCCGGGGGAGTACCAAGAGACCCAGTACTTC. Its protein product is CASLPGEYQETQYF.

The gene calls are TRBV30 and TRBJ1-2, with D possibly matching TRBD1 (6 bases). Germline-derived CDR1 and CDR2 are GTSNPN and SVGIG (reference sequence). There are 12 residues in the CDR3. With 0 bases removed from V and 8 bases from J, the gap between germline ends came to 10 bases. The CDR3 loop reads CAWSVGRGGYTF. DNA for the CDR3: TGTGCCTGGAGTGTGGGTAGGGGGGGCTACACCTTC.

The gene calls are TRBV10-3 and TRBJ2-1; TRBD2 matches at 13 bases. Per germline, CDR1 ENHRY and CDR2 SYGVKD. The CDR3 is made up of 19 amino acids. V lost 6 bases and J lost 7; bases outside the gene matches: 18. The CDR3 loop is CAISEPGLAGSSIRNEQFF. For the CDR3, the DNA is TGTGCCATCAGCGAACCGGGACTAGCGGGAAGTTCAATCAGGAATGAGCAGTTCTTC.